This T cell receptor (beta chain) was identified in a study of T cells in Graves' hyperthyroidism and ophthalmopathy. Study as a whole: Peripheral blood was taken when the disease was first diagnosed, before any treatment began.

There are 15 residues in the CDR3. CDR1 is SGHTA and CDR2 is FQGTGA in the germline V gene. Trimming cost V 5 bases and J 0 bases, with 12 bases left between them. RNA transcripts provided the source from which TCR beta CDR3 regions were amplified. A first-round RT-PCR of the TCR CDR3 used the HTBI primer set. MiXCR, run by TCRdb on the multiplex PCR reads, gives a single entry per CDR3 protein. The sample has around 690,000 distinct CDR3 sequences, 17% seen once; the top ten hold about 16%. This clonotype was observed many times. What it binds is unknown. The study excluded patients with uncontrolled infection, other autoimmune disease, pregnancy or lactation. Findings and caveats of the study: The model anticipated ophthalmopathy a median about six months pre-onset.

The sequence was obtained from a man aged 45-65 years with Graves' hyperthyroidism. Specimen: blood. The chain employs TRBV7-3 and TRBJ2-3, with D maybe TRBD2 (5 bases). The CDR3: CASSPLGESTDTQYF. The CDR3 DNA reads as TGTGCCAGCAGCCCGCTGGGAGAAAGCACAGATACGCAGTATTTT.